The sequence of this T cell receptor beta chain was determined in a study of cytomegalovirus exposure and HLA in healthy donors. This clone was detected only once. The method was immunoSEQ multiplex PCR; TCRdb's version includes in-frame clones alone and lacks a portion of them. Counted here are about 70,000 clones, about 95% occurring once; the ten biggest clones make up about 1.9%. This TCR came from a woman under 30 in good health and CMV-seropositive. The sequencing sample was made of PBMCs.

This CDR3 reads CASSLATSGTYEQYF. The CDR3 coding sequence is TGTGCCAGCAGCTTAGCGACTAGCGGAACCTACGAGCAGTACTTC. The chain links TRBV7-6 to TRBJ2-7, with 9 positions matching TRBD2. Germline lookup yields CDR1 SGHVS and CDR2 FNYEAQ. This CDR3 comprises 15 residues. J gave up 2 bases and V 0 bases, and 2 bases lay outside the gene matches.